The clone carrying this T cell receptor beta chain was found a few times. This entry belongs to a study of response to subunit inactivated influenza vaccine. TCRdb recomputed calls from the RT-PCR reads with MiXCR, one row per CDR3 protein. Here the sample spans 630,000 or so distinct CDR3 sequences, 15% to 17% being singletons. The V gene lost 3 bases and the J gene lost 6 bases, with 11 bases spanning the gap. This CDR3 spans 14 amino acids. Germline V CDR1 and CDR2: SGHAT, FQNNGV. This chain links TRBV11-2 with TRBJ2-2; perhaps TRBD2 as D (6 bases). The sequencing here drew on PBMCs from blood, taken 11 to 12 days after vaccination. The sequence was obtained from a man aged 50 or older who received an inactivated influenza vaccine. The CDR3 is CASSFRRVSGELFF. The CDR3 DNA reads TGTGCCAGCAGCTTCAGGAGGGTTTCCGGGGAGCTGTTTTTT.